One sample yielded the 18 T cell receptor beta chains listed below, sequenced in a study of blood T cell repertoires in COVID-19. Some clones are missing from TCRdb's copy, which holds only in-frame ones; the method was immunoSEQ multiplex PCR. The sample contains under 450,000 clones, about 90% of which appear only once. The sequenced sample consisted of PBMCs or T cells enriched from blood (not recorded which). These receptors came from a woman in her 30s who had recovered from COVID-19.

This rearrangement joins TRBV16 to TRBJ1-5, with TRBD1 as a possible D gene (5 bases). Germline V lookup: CDR1 KGHSY, CDR2 FQNENV. Trimming stripped 2 bases from V and 2 bases from J, with 10 bases between. This CDR3 has 15 residues. CDR3 nucleotide sequence: TGTGCCAGCAGCCAAGGAGGGGTTGGCAATCAGCCCCAGCATTTT. The encoded protein is CASSQGGVGNQPQHF.

This chain joins TRBV7-2 and TRBJ2-3, with D hard to call. V was cut by 3 bases and J by 4 bases, with 11 bases left in between. Germline V lookup: CDR1 SGHTA, CDR2 FQGNSA. This CDR3 is built from 14 residues. CDR3 sequence reads: CASSFFQAPDTQYF. Written as DNA, the CDR3 is TGTGCCAGCAGCTTCTTTCAGGCCCCAGATACGCAGTATTTT.

CDR3 sequence reads: CASRDTGPTEAFF. The CDR3 coding sequence is TGTGCCAGCAGGGATACAGGGCCCACTGAAGCTTTCTTT. The chain carries TRBV6-5 and TRBJ1-1; D may be TRBD1 (6 bases). V was pared by 6 bases and J by 4 bases, with 12 bases between. Germline CDR1 is MNHEY and CDR2 is SVGAGI. CDR3 size: 13 residues.

The V and J genes are TRBV19 and TRBJ2-6; D uncertain. Trimming took off 1 base at V and 1 base at J, with 11 bases between the two ends. CDR1 is LNHDA and CDR2 is SQIVND in the germline V gene (reference sequence). The CDR3 contains 17 residues. DNA for the CDR3: TGTGCCAGTAGTATAGGAGGTAGGCAGTCTGGGGCCAACGTCCTGACTTTC. This codes for CASSIGGRQSGANVLTF. The variable domain in full, with the rest retrieved from reference TRBV19 and TRBJ2-6, is DGGITQSPKYLFRKEGQNVTLSCEQNLNHDAMYWYRQDPGQGLRLIYYSQIVNDFQKGDIAEGYSVSREKKESFPLTVTSAQKNPTAFYLCASSIGGRQSGANVLTFGAGSRLTVL.

This chain connects TRBV28 to TRBJ1-2; no clear D gene. This CDR3 region has 12 residues. V lost 3 bases, J lost 4 bases, and 6 bases lay in between. Germline V CDR1 and CDR2: MDHEN, SYDVKM. Here the CDR3 reads CASSFSSYGYTF. The CDR3, as DNA: TGTGCCAGCAGTTTTAGTTCCTATGGCTACACCTTC.

Turning to this clone: The junction departs from the called germline gene at one end, perhaps through a read error. The sample has other DNA sequences that encode this CDR3 too. V is TRBV7-6 and J is TRBJ1-6; TRBD1 matches 8 bases. Germline CDR1 and CDR2: SGHVS and FNYEAQ. This CDR3 region has 17 residues. The CDR3 DNA sequence: TGTGCCAGTAGCTCCTCCGGGACAGGCTCCTATAATTCACCCCTCCACTTT. As protein: CASSSSGTGSYNSPLHF.

There are a few counts of this clone. This CDR3 is also generated by other DNA sequences in the sample. The gene calls are TRBV7-9 and TRBJ1-6; D not resolved. This CDR3 is 14 amino acids long. Germline V gives CDR1 SEHNR, CDR2 FQNEAQ (reference sequence). V lost 1 base and J lost 4, with 5 bases in between. CDR3 DNA sequence: TGTGCCAGCAGCTTAGAACAATATAATTCACCCCTCCACTTT. Its translation: CASSLEQYNSPLHF.

The V and J genes are TRBV3-1 (or the pseudogene TRBV3-2) and TRBJ2-7; D is perhaps TRBD2 (5 bases). V was cut by 3 bases and J by 6 bases, with 12 bases left in between. The CDR3 totals 13 residues. The V gene's germline CDR1 is LGHDT and CDR2 YNNKEL (reference sequence). CDR3 sequence reads: CASSQGTEAEQYF. The DNA for the CDR3 is TGTGCCAGCAGCCAGGGCACGGAGGCCGAGCAGTACTTC.

This clone came up once. The rearrangement links TRBV28 to TRBJ1-2, with 10 bases aligning to TRBD1. The germline V gene encodes CDR1 MDHEN and CDR2 SYDVKM. The trim removed 5 bases at V and 5 bases at J, leaving 5 bases unmatched. This CDR3 has 14 amino acids. The CDR3 DNA reads TGTGCCAGCAGTCAGGGACAGGGGAAATATGGCTACACCTTC. Its protein is CASSQGQGKYGYTF.

V usage is TRBV11-3 and J usage is TRBJ2-2; TRBD1 is a possible D gene (6 bases). The V end lost 0 bases, the J end lost 0 bases, and 14 bases lay between the germline ends. The CDR3 extends over 18 amino acids. CDR1 is SGHNT, CDR2 YENEEA, per germline. The CDR3 sequence is CASSLDRMGTPNTGELFF. CDR3 sequence (DNA): TGTGCCAGCAGCTTAGATAGAATGGGGACACCGAACACCGGGGAGCTGTTTTTT. Complete variable domain (other parts from reference TRBV11-3 and TRBJ2-2): EAGVVQSPRYKIIEKKQPVAFWCNPISGHNTLYWYLQNLGQGPELLIRYENEEAVDDSQLPKDRFSAERLKGVDSTLKIQPAELGDSAVYLCASSLDRMGTPNTGELFFGEGSRLTVL.

This rearrangement joins TRBV9 to TRBJ2-3; 10 bases are shared with TRBD2. Germline assignment: CDR1 SGDLS and CDR2 YYNGEE. This CDR3 has 15 residues. V trimming: 3 bases; J trimming: 6 bases; junction bases outside the gene matches: 7. The CDR3 region is CASSEAGGHKDTQYF. DNA for the CDR3: TGTGCCAGCAGCGAAGCGGGAGGGCACAAGGATACGCAGTATTTT.

The chain recombines TRBV2 with TRBJ1-2, with 7 bases that match TRBD1. Per germline, CDR1 SNHLY and CDR2 FYNNEI. The length of the CDR3 is 13 residues. Germline trimming cut 8 bases from V and 8 bases from J; bases unmatched to any gene: 11. CDR3 DNA sequence: TGTGCCAGCTCGACAGGGTTCACGGGAGGCTACACCTTC. Amino acid sequence: CASSTGFTGGYTF.

This chain links TRBV5-1 with TRBJ1-6, with TRBD1 matching 8 bases. The CDR3 has 15 residues. The ends lost 3 bases at V and 7 bases at J; junction bases unmatched: 6. Germline CDR1 reads SGHRS; CDR2 reads YFSETQ. The CDR3 region is CASSYDRGTNSPLHF. The CDR3, as DNA: TGCGCCAGCAGCTATGACAGGGGAACGAATTCACCCCTCCACTTT.

The chain is built from TRBV6-1 and TRBJ1-4, with D possibly being TRBD1 (6 bases). With 3 bases removed from V and 11 bases from J, the gap between germline ends came to 16 bases. The CDR3 covers 14 residues. Germline V gene sequence: CDR1 MNHNS, CDR2 SASEGT. CDR3 coding DNA: TGTGCCAGCAGTGACCCCGACAGGCCAGGGAAACTGTTTTTT. Protein product: CASSDPDRPGKLFF.

The chain uses TRBV27 and TRBJ2-3; no clear D gene. Germline CDR1 MNHEY, CDR2 SMNVEV (reference sequence). This CDR3 has 14 amino acids. V shed 5 bases and J shed 3 bases, with 12 bases lying between them. CDR3: CASSPLHETDTQYF. The CDR3 region has the DNA TGTGCCAGCAGTCCCTTGCATGAGACAGATACGCAGTATTTT.

The CDR3 loop reads CASTNNRGNTGELFF. CDR3 sequence (DNA): TGTGCCAGCACAAACAACAGGGGGAACACCGGGGAGCTGTTTTTT. V usage is TRBV28 and J usage is TRBJ2-2; 7 bases map to TRBD1. CDR1 and CDR2 (germline): MDHEN, SYDVKM. This CDR3 comprises 15 residues. J was trimmed by 1 base and V by 7 bases; bases with no gene match: 6. Full variable domain (outside the CDR3, taken from reference TRBV28 and TRBJ2-2): DVKVTQSSRYLVKRTGEKVFLECVQDMDHENMFWYRQDPGLGLRLIYFSYDVKMKEKGDIPEGYSVSREKKERFSLILESASTNQTSMYLCASTNNRGNTGELFFGEGSRLTVL.

The chain recombines TRBV11-2 with TRBJ2-7; 10 nucleotides line up with TRBD2. Germline V gene data show CDR1 as SGHAT and CDR2 as FQNNGV. This CDR3 has 16 residues. With V trimmed by 2 bases and J by 7 bases, 11 bases remained unmatched. The CDR3 bases are TGTGCCAGCAGCTTATTGAGCGGGAGGGCCCTAAGGGAGCAGTACTTC. Encoded protein: CASSLLSGRALREQYF.

The chain links TRBV19 to TRBJ2-1; a possible D gene is TRBD2 (5 bases). CDR1 and CDR2 from the germline V gene are LNHDA and SQIVND (reference sequence). Trimming took off 1 base at V and 5 bases at J, with 12 bases between the two ends. The CDR3 runs 15 residues. CDR3 sequence: CASSIVALADNEQFF. CDR3 in DNA: TGTGCCAGTAGTATAGTAGCCCTAGCAGACAATGAGCAGTTCTTC.